This TCR beta chain emerged from a study of regulatory T cells in long-lasting Graves disease. This clonotype was counted only a few times. Time point defined: persistent/refractory GD, antithyroid drugs over 5 years with positive TRAb. Scientists built the TCR library using RNA that was extracted from PBMCs. An endocrinology department in Xi'an, China, recruited the patients. Into tubes containing EDTA, approximately 9 milliliters of peripheral blood were drawn. CDR3-region Arm-PCR and iRepertoire HTBI primers produced the TCR beta libraries. TCRdb reprocessed the multiplex PCR reads via MiXCR and lists one record per CDR3 protein. The table records a few hundred thousand distinct CDR3 sequences, about 20% of them present only once. The sequence derives from a female donor with Graves disease. This specimen was peripheral blood mononuclear cells (PBMCs), taken when the disease was refractory, from a patient treated with antithyroid drugs.

The CDR3 nucleotides are TGCAGTGCTAGCGGGGGCCAGGGGGTACCAGGGGAAAACATTCAGTACTTC. Translation: CSASGGQGVPGENIQYF. This sequence joins TRBV20-1 and TRBJ2-4, with a possible D match to TRBD1 (7 bases). CDR1 and CDR2 (germline): DFQATT, SNEGSKA (reference sequence). CDR3 length: 17 amino acids. V was clipped by 3 bases and J by 5 bases, with 23 bases between them.